At least ten counts were recorded for the clone carrying this T cell receptor beta chain. The data were obtained in a study of metastatic and nonmetastatic thyroid tumors. None of the patients had undergone any treatment ahead of thyroid surgery. TCRdb redid the clone calls on the PCR reads using MiXCR. The table has 84,000 or so clones, 8.6% seen once. V was pared by 0 bases and J by 6 bases, with 14 bases between. This CDR3 is 15 amino acids long. CDR1 is MNHEY, CDR2 SVGAGI, per germline. Sequencing was carried out using blood. The gene calls are TRBV6-5 and TRBJ1-2; D possibly corresponds to TRBD1 (6 bases). The receptor's source is a female donor with papillary thyroid cancer or a benign thyroid nodule (not recorded which). Some clones in this sample may be carry-over from other donors' samples. The CDR3 reads CASSYSAPGADGYTF. In DNA, the CDR3 is TGTGCCAGCAGTTACTCGGCCCCAGGGGCGGATGGCTACACCTTC.